The 20 T cell receptor beta chains below were found in one sample sequenced in a study of spatial heterogeneity in lung cancer (dated by TCRdb to between 2018 and 2020). According to the study, the label for this sample's time point signals: sample taken at primary tumor resection. TCR sequencing used whole RNA extracted from tumor and nontumor lung tissue, or from cryopreserved PBMC samples, without cell sorting. Library prep was done by 5' RACE. TCRdb shows the sequencer as NextSeq 500. TCRdb reanalyzed the raw reads on its own, using fastp at Q25 for trimming and MiXCR for clone calling, and kept in-frame beta chains. Duplicate CDR3 protein sequences are folded into a single record with the most common DNA and genes. The sample includes roughly 13,000 distinct CDR3 sequences, with roughly 3.9% observed a single time. The top ten constitute more than 35% of the sample. The sample here was PBMCs, taken at surgery. These receptors all come from a male donor with early-stage non-small cell lung cancer.

In this sample, this clonotype turned up many times. Since it is a stray read in a library aimed at alpha chains, this beta chain has a size that is not meaningful. The rearrangement uses TRBV28 and TRBJ2-1; a weak D match, TRBD2 (6 bases). Trimming shortened V by 3 bases and J by 0 bases, and 6 bases separated the two germline ends. The CDR3 contains 14 residues. The germline V gene has CDR1 MDHEN and CDR2 SYDVKM. The CDR3 nucleotides read TGTGCCAGCAGTTTCGGGAGCTCCTACAATGAGCAGTTCTTC. Protein product: CASSFGSSYNEQFF.

In this sample, this clonotype is medium-sized (0.01 to 0.1%). Because this beta chain is a stray read in a library intended to capture alpha chains, its abundance should not be given much weight. The genes are TRBV28 and TRBJ2-1; no clear D. V lost 4 bases, J lost 4 bases, and 2 bases lay in between. The CDR3 is 11 amino acids. Germline CDR1 MDHEN, CDR2 SYDVKM. The CDR3 protein is CASSSYNEQFF. The DNA for the CDR3 is TGTGCCAGCAGTTCGTACAATGAGCAGTTCTTC.

At least ten counts were recorded for this clonotype. The library was prepared for alpha chains; this beta chain is a stray read, so its frequency means little. The rearrangement uses TRBV9 and TRBJ2-1, with a possible D match to TRBD2 (6 bases). V lost 4 bases, J lost 9 bases, and 11 bases lay in between. The CDR3 has 12 amino acids. Germline V gene sequence: CDR1 SGDLS, CDR2 YYNGEE. Here the CDR3 reads CASSPTGGEQFF. CDR3 nucleotides: TGTGCCAGCAGCCCAACCGGGGGTGAGCAGTTCTTC.

This clonotype has a count of ten or more. The library was prepared for alpha chains; this beta chain is a stray read, so its frequency means little. The chain recombines TRBV2 with TRBJ2-5, with D unresolved. The V gene's germline CDR1 is SNHLY and CDR2 FYNNEI. V lost 7 bases and J 5 bases, leaving 8 bases between the germline ends. The CDR3 contains 11 residues. CDR3 nucleotides: TGTGCCAGCACGGGCTGGGAGACCCAGTACTTC. Translation: CASTGWETQYF.

This clonotype was detected ten times or more. This beta chain is an off-target read within a library intended for alpha chains, so its frequency means little. V usage is TRBV29-1 and J usage is TRBJ2-3; D tentatively reads TRBD1 or TRBD2 (5 bases each). The CDR3 is 14 residues long. Per germline, CDR1 SQVTM and CDR2 ANQGSEA. V was cut by 7 bases and J by 0 bases, with 14 bases left in between. CDR3 protein: CSASGTSSTDTQYF. CDR3 bases: TGCAGCGCCTCCGGGACCTCTAGCACAGATACGCAGTATTTT.

Ten or more counts support this clonotype. A library made for alpha chains picked up this beta chain off target, so its size means little. V is TRBV24-1 and J is TRBJ2-5; weak D call: TRBD2 (5 bases). Trimming stripped 9 bases from V and 4 bases from J, with 20 bases between. The CDR3 has 15 residues. CDR1 and CDR2 from the germline V gene are KGHDR and SFDVKD. The CDR3, as DNA: TGTGCCACCGCCACTCCGGCGGGCCCGGGAGAGACCCAGTACTTC. Its translation is CATATPAGPGETQYF.

By share, this clonotype counts as medium-sized (0.01 to 0.1%). Because the library targeted alpha chains, this beta chain is an off-target read whose size means little. CDR3 coding DNA: TGCAGCGTTGAAAAGGCCGAAGAGACCCAGTACTTC. Translation gives CSVEKAEETQYF. This rearrangement joins TRBV29-1 to TRBJ2-5; D is uncertain. Looked up from germline, CDR1 is SQVTM and CDR2 is ANQGSEA. This CDR3 region has 12 residues. Trimming pared 2 bases from V and 3 bases from J, leaving 7 bases between. The full variable domain, with the rest looked up from reference TRBV29-1 and TRBJ2-5, is SAVISQKPSRDICQRGTSLTIQCQVDSQVTMMFWYRQQPGQSLTLIATANQGSEATYESGFVIDKFPISRPNLTFSTLTVSNMSPEDSSIYLCSVEKAEETQYFGPGTRLLVL.

As for this clonotype: Since the library was made to target alpha chains, this beta chain is a stray read and its abundance is not meaningful. The chain has TRBV5-5 and TRBJ2-3; 8 bases are shared with TRBD2. Germline V CDR1 and CDR2: SGHKS, YYEKEE (reference sequence). V dropped 3 bases and J dropped 10; count of bases not matched to a gene: 7. CDR3 length: 13 amino acids. CDR3: CASSSGLELAQYF. Written as DNA, the CDR3 is TGTGCCAGCAGCTCGGGACTAGAATTGGCGCAGTATTTT.

This clonotype was seen at least ten times. This beta chain is a stray read from a library made for alpha chains; its abundance is not meaningful. V is TRBV10-3 and J is TRBJ1-1; D is uncertain. The CDR3 is made up of 13 amino acids. Trimming took off 8 bases at V and 1 base at J, with 11 bases between the two ends. Germline V gene data show CDR1 as ENHRY and CDR2 as SYGVKD. Written as DNA, the CDR3 is TGTGCCATCTCGGGGTGGGAGAACACTGAAGCTTTCTTT. It codes for CAISGWENTEAFF.

There are many counts of this clonotype. Because the library targeted alpha chains, this beta chain is an off-target read whose size means little. The chain combines TRBV20-1 with TRBJ2-3; 9 bases fit TRBD1. Unmatched junction bases numbered 13, after V lost 2 bases and J lost 1 base. The CDR3 has 18 residues. Per the germline V gene, CDR1 is DFQATT and CDR2 is SNEGSKA (reference sequence). The CDR3 DNA follows: TGCAGTGCTAGATGGGTCCAGGGACAGGGAGGCGGCACAGATACGCAGTATTTT. Translating gives CSARWVQGQGGGTDTQYF.

This clonotype counts as medium-sized. This beta chain lies outside the target of a library built for alpha chains; its clone size means little. V usage is TRBV7-2 and J usage is TRBJ1-1; D possibly corresponds to TRBD1 (5 bases). CDR1 SGHTA and CDR2 FQGNSA come from the germline V gene. The V and J ends lost 3 bases and 5 bases respectively, with 22 bases between them. The length of the CDR3 is 17 residues. CDR3 region: CASSFRWDESSRTEAFF. The CDR3, as DNA: TGTGCCAGCAGCTTTCGCTGGGACGAGTCTTCTAGGACTGAAGCTTTCTTT.

This clonotype was recorded many times. This beta chain is an off-target read within a library intended for alpha chains, so its frequency means little. The chain joins TRBV4-2 to TRBJ2-3; D may be TRBD1 or TRBD2 (5 bases each). In germline, CDR1 is LGHNA, CDR2 YNFKEQ. The CDR3 runs to 18 residues. V lost 0 bases, J lost 3 bases, and 19 bases lay in between. The CDR3 protein is CASSQDQGLGGRTDTQYF. The CDR3 DNA sequence: TGTGCCAGCAGCCAAGATCAGGGCCTCGGCGGGCGAACAGATACGCAGTATTTT.

This clonotype was counted ten times or more. The library was prepared for alpha chains; this beta chain is a stray read, so its frequency means little. V gene TRBV20-1 combines with J gene TRBJ1-1, with 12 bases matching TRBD1. Germline lookup yields CDR1 DFQATT and CDR2 SNEGSKA (reference sequence). This CDR3 comprises 14 residues. The V segment lost 5 bases and the J segment 5 bases; nucleotides outside the gene matches: 6. The DNA of the CDR3 is TGCAGTGCTCCGGGACAGGGGGCACGGACTGAAGCTTTCTTT. This gives the protein CSAPGQGARTEAFF.

In this sample, this clonotype turned up many times. The size of this beta chain means little, since it is a stray read in a library made for alpha chains. This sequence joins TRBV28 and TRBJ1-2; a weak D match, TRBD1 (5 bases). Germline V gene data show CDR1 as MDHEN and CDR2 as SYDVKM. The CDR3 is 13 residues long. V was cut by 7 bases and J by 0 bases, with 9 bases left in between. The chain's CDR3 is CASTQGTNYGYTF. Written as DNA, the CDR3 is TGTGCCAGCACCCAGGGAACTAACTATGGCTACACCTTC.

Many counts were recorded for this clonotype. As an off-target read in a library built for alpha chains, this beta chain has a frequency of little significance. The J gene is TRBJ2-7, the V gene TRBV3-1, with 15 bases fitting TRBD2. The junction had 0 bases not matched to a gene; V was cut back by 1 base and J by 2 bases. Germline assignment: CDR1 LGHDT and CDR2 YNNKEL (reference sequence). CDR3 length equals 16 residues. This CDR3 is CASSQGTSGRAYEQYF. CDR3 nucleotide sequence: TGTGCCAGCAGCCAAGGGACTAGCGGGAGGGCCTACGAGCAGTACTTC.

This clonotype was found many times. This beta chain lies outside the target of a library built for alpha chains; its clone size means little. The genes are TRBV6-1 and TRBJ2-7; 7 bases align to TRBD1. The CDR3 consists of 13 residues. Germline CDR1 and CDR2: MNHNS and SASEGT. V shed 4 bases and J 3 bases; nucleotides not matched to a gene: 3. CDR3 residues: CASSGGTDYEQYF. In DNA, the CDR3 is TGTGCCAGCAGTGGGGGGACAGACTACGAGCAGTACTTC.

This clonotype was seen ten or more times. This beta chain was picked up by a library intended for alpha chains and is off target, so its count carries little meaning. This chain links TRBV7-9 with TRBJ1-1; 9 positions match TRBD1. The CDR3 covers 18 residues. Losses at the gene ends were 4 bases for V and 1 base for J; bases not matched to a gene: 13. Germline V gene lookup returns CDR1 SEHNR and CDR2 FQNEAQ (reference sequence). CDR3 sequence reads: CASSSSWTGEFRNTEAFF. Here the CDR3 DNA reads TGTGCCAGCAGCTCCTCGTGGACAGGGGAATTTCGGAACACTGAAGCTTTCTTT.

As to this clonotype: This beta chain lies outside the target of a library built for alpha chains; its clone size means little. This rearrangement joins TRBV3-1 to TRBJ2-7; D is unclear. The germline V and J ends were trimmed by 8 bases and 3 bases, with 8 bases remaining between them. Germline V gives CDR1 LGHDT, CDR2 YNNKEL (reference sequence). CDR3 length: 11 amino acids. Here the CDR3 reads CASGKRYEQYF. Written as DNA, the CDR3 is TGTGCCAGCGGGAAGCGCTACGAGCAGTACTTC.

With regard to this clonotype: This may be a read error, as it is one base from a much larger clone. This beta chain is a stray sequence in a library constructed for alpha chains; its clone size is not meaningful. This sequence joins TRBV7-8 and TRBJ2-5; D remains ambiguous. The CDR3 is 15 amino acids. CDR1 SGHVS and CDR2 FQNEAQ come from the germline V gene. The CDR3 sequence: CASGLLDGYQETQYF. CDR3 coding DNA: TGTGCCAGCGGCTTGCTGGACGGGTACCAAGAGACCCAGTACTTC.

This clonotype was seen ten or more times. This beta chain turned up in a library designed for alpha chains; as an off-target read, its abundance says little. The rearrangement joins TRBV19 to TRBJ1-1; D gene uncertain. V was pared by 6 bases and J by 1 base, with 6 bases between. CDR1 is LNHDA and CDR2 is SQIVND in the germline V gene (reference sequence). The CDR3 totals 12 residues. CDR3 residues: CASRKGNTEAFF. In DNA, the CDR3 is TGTGCCAGTAGGAAAGGGAACACTGAAGCTTTCTTT.